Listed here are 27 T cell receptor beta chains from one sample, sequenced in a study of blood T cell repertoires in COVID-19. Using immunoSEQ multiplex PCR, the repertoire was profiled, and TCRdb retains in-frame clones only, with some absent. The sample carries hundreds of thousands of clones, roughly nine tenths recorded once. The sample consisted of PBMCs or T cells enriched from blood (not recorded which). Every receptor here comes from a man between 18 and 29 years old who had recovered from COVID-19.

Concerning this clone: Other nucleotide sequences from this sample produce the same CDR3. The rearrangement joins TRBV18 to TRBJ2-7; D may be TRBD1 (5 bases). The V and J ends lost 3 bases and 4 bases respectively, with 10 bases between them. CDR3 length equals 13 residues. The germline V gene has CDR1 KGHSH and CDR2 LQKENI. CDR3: CASSPSRGYEQYF. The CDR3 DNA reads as TGTGCCAGCTCACCTTCTAGGGGTTACGAGCAGTACTTC.

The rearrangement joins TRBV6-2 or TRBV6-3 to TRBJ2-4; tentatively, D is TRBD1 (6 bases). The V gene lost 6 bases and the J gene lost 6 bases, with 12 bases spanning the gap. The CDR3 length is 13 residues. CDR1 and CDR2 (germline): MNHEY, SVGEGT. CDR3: CASSLEGVNIQYF. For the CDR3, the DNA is TGTGCCAGCAGCCTCGAGGGGGTAAACATTCAGTACTTC.

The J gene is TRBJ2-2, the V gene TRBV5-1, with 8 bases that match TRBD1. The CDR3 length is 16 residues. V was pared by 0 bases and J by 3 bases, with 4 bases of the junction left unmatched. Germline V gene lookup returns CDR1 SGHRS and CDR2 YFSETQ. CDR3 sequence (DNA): TGCGCCAGCAGCTTGGGCAGGGGGCACGACACCGGGGAGCTGTTTTTT. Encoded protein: CASSLGRGHDTGELFF.

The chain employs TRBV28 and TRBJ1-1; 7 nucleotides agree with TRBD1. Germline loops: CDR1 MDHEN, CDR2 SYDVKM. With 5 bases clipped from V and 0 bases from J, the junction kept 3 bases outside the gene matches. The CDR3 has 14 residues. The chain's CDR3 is CASSDRALNTEAFF. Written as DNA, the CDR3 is TGTGCCAGCAGTGACAGGGCTTTGAACACTGAAGCTTTCTTT.

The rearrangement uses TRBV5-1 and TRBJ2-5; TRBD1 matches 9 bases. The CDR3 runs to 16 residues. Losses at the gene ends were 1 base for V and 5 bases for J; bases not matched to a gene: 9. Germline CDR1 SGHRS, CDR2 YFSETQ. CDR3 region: CASSLPRTGEGETQYF. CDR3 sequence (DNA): TGCGCCAGCAGCTTGCCCAGGACAGGGGAGGGTGAGACCCAGTACTTC.

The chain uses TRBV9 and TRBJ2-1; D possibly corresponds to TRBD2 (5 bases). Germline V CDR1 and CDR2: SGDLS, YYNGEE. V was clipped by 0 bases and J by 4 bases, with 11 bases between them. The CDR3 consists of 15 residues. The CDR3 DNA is TGTGCCAGCAGCGTAGCAGACTACCTATACAATGAGCAGTTCTTC. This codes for CASSVADYLYNEQFF. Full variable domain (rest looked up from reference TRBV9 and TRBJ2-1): DSGVTQTPKHLITATGQRVTLRCSPRSGDLSVYWYQQSLDQGLQFLIQYYNGEERAKGNILERFSAQQFPDLHSELNLSSLELGDSALYFCASSVADYLYNEQFFGPGTRLTVL.

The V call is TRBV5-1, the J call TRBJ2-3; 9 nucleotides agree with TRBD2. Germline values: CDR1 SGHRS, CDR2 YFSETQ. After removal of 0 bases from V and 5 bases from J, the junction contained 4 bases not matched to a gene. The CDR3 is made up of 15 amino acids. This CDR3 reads CASSLAPSGKDTQYF. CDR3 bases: TGCGCCAGCAGCTTGGCGCCTAGCGGGAAAGATACGCAGTATTTT.

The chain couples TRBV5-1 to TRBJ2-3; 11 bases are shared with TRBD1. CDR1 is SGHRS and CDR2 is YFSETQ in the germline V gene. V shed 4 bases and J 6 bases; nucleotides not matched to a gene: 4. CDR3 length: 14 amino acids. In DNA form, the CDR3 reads TGCGCCAGCAGCGAGGGGACAGGGGGGGATACGCAGTATTTT. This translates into CASSEGTGGDTQYF.

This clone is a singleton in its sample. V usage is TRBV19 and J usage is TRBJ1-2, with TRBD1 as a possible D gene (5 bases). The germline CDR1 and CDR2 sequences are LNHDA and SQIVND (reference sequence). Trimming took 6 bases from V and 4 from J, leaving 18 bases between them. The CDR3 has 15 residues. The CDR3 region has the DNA TGTGCCAGTAGGGGGGGACGGGGCGGACGCTATGGCTACACCTTC. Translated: CASRGGRGGRYGYTF. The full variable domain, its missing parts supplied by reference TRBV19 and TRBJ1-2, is DGGITQSPKYLFRKEGQNVTLSCEQNLNHDAMYWYRQDPGQGLRLIYYSQIVNDFQKGDIAEGYSVSREKKESFPLTVTSAQKNPTAFYLCASRGGRGGRYGYTFGSGTRLTVV.

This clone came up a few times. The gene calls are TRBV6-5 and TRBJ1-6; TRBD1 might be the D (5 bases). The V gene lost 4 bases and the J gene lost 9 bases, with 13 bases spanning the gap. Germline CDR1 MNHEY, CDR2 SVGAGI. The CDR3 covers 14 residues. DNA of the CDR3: TGTGCCAGCAGTTCAAGAGAGACAGCTTCACCCCTCCACTTT. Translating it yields CASSSRETASPLHF.

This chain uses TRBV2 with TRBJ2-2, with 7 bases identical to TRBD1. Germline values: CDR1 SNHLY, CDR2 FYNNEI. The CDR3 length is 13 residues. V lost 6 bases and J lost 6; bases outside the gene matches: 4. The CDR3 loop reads CASRTQGAGELFF. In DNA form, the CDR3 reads TGTGCCAGCAGGACCCAGGGGGCCGGGGAGCTGTTTTTT.

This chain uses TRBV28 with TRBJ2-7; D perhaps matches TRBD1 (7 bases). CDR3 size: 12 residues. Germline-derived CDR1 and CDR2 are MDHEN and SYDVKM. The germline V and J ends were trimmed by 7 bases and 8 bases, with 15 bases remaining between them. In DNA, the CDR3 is TGTGCCAGCACGCCGACAGGGAGGCAGCAGTACTTC. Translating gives CASTPTGRQQYF.

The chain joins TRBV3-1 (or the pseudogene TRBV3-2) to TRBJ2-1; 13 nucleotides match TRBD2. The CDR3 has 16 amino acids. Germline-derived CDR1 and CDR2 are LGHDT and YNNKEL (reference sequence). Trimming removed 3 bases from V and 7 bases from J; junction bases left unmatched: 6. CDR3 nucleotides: TGTGCCAGCAGCCATAGACTAGCGGGGGGTATAAATGAGCAGTTCTTC. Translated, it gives CASSHRLAGGINEQFF.

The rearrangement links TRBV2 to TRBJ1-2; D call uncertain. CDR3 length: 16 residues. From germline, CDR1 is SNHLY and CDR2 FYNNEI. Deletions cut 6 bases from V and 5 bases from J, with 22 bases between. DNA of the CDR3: TGTGCCAGCAGAGCCAATGGCGCAGGCCTTCGATATGGCTACACCTTC. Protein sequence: CASRANGAGLRYGYTF.

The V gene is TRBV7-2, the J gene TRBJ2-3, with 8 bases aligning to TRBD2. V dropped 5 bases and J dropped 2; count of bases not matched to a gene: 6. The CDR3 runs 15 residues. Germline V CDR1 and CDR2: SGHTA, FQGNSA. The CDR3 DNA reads TGTGCCAGCAGCGCAACGGGGGGGATCACAGATACGCAGTATTTT. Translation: CASSATGGITDTQYF.

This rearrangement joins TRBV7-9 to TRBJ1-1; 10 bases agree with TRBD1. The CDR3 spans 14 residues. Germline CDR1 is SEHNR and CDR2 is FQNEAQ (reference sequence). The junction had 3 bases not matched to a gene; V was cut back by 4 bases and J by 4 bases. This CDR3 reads CASSSTGGVTEAFF. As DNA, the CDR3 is TGTGCCAGCAGCTCGACAGGGGGCGTCACTGAAGCTTTCTTT.

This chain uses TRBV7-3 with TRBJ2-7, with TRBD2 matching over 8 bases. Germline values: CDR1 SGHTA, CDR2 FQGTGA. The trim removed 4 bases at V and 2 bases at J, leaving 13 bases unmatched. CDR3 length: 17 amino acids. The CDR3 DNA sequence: TGTGCCAGCAGCTACACCCCGGGGGGGGGCGGAACCTACGAGCAGTACTTC. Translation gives CASSYTPGGGGTYEQYF.

CDR3: CASSQGAYTGELFF. The CDR3 nucleotides are TGTGCCAGCTCACAGGGGGCATACACCGGGGAGCTGTTTTTT. The chain employs TRBV18 and TRBJ2-2, with 7 bases fitting TRBD1. J was trimmed by 3 bases and V by 4 bases; bases with no gene match: 2. The CDR3 consists of 14 residues. Germline CDR1 is KGHSH and CDR2 is LQKENI.

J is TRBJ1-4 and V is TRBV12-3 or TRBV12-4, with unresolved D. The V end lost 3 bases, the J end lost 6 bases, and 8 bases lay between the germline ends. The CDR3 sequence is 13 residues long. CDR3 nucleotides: TGTGCCAGCAGTTTTCGGGTTTATGAAAAACTGTTTTTT. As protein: CASSFRVYEKLFF.

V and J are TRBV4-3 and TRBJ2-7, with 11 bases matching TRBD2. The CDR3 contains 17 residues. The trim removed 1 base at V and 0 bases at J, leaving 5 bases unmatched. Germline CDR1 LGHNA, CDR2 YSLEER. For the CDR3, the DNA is TGCGCCAGCAGCCAAGCCTCAACTAGCGGGAGCTCCTACGAGCAGTACTTC. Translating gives CASSQASTSGSSYEQYF.

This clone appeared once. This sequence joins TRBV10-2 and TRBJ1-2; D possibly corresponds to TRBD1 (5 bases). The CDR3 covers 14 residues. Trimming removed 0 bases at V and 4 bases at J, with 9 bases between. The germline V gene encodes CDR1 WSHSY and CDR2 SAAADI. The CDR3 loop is CASSESQGSYGYTF. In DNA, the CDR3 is TGCGCCAGCAGTGAGTCGCAGGGATCCTATGGCTACACCTTC.

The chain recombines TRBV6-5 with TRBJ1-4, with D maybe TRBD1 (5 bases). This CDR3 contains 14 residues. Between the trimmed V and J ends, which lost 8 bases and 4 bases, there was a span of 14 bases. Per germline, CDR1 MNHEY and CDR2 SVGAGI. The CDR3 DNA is TGTGCCAGCCCCAGGGCAGGGCTTAATGAAAAACTGTTTTTT. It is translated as CASPRAGLNEKLFF.

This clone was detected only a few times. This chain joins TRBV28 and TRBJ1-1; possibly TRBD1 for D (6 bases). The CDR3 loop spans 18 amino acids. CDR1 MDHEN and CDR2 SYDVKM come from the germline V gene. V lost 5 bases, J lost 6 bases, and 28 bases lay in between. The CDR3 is CASSPLQTTGLIRAEAFF. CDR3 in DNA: TGTGCCAGCAGTCCTCTTCAAACCACAGGGCTTATTAGGGCTGAAGCTTTCTTT.

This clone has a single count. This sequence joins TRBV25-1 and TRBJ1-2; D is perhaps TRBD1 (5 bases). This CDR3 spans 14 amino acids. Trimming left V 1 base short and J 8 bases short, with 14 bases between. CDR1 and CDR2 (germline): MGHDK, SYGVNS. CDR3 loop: CASSEFGGAEGYTF. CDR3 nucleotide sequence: TGTGCCAGCAGTGAATTCGGAGGGGCAGAAGGCTACACCTTC.

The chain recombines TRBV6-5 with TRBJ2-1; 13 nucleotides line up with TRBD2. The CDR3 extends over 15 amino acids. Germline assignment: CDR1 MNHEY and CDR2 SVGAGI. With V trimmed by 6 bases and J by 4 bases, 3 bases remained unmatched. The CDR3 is CASSQGLAGYNEQFF. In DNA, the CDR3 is TGTGCCAGCAGCCAGGGACTAGCGGGATACAATGAGCAGTTCTTC.

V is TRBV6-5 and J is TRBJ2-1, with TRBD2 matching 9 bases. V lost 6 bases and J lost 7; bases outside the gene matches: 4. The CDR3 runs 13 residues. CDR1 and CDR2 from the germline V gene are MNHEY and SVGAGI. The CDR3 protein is CASRAGGRNEQFF. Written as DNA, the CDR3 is TGTGCCAGCAGGGCGGGAGGGCGTAATGAGCAGTTCTTC.

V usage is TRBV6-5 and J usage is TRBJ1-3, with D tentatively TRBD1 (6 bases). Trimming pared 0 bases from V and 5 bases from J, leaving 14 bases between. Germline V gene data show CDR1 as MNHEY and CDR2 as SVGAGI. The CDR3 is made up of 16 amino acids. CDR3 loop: CASSYSNRDKRNTIYF. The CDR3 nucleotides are TGTGCCAGCAGTTACTCGAATCGGGACAAAAGAAACACCATATATTTT.